The present TCR beta chain was sequenced within a study of T cell repertoires in cytomegalovirus infection. Overall study findings and caveats: The ex vivo response was dominated by HLA-C-restricted CMV-specific TCR beta clonotypes.

TCRdb re-called the reads with MiXCR, one entry per CDR3 protein. This sample has some 170,000 distinct CDR3 sequences; about 17% occur once, and the top ten carry roughly 24%. Trimming removed 3 bases at V and 6 bases at J, with 18 bases between. The CDR3 runs to 15 residues. CDR1 is DFQATT and CDR2 is SNEGSKA in the germline V gene (reference sequence). About this clonotype itself: The antigen is not known.

The J gene is TRBJ2-1, the V gene TRBV20-1; weak D call: TRBD1 (6 bases). This sequence was found in a human donor in good health (CMV status not recorded). Some clones in this sample may be carry-over from other donors' samples. Sequenced input: CD8+ T cells from PBMCs. CDR3 sequence reads: CSASTGQPFGNEQFF. As DNA, the CDR3 is TGCAGTGCTAGTACAGGGCAACCTTTCGGCAATGAGCAGTTCTTC.